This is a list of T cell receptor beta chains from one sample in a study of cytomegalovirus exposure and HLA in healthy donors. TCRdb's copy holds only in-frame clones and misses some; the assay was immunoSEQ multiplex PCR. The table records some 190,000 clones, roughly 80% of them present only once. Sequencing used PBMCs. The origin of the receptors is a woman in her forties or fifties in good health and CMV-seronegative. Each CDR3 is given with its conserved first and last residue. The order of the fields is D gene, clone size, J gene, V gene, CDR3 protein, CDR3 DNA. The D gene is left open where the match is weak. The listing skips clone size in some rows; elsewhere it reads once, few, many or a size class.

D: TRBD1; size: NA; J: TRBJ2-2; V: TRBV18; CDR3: CASSPLQGQGKGGELFF; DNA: TGTGCCAGCTCGCCCCTTCAAGGACAGGGGAAAGGCGGGGAGCTGTTTTTT
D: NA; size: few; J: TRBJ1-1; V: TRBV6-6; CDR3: CASSSTEGPRAFF; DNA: TGTGCCAGCAGTTCGACAGAAGGTCCCAGAGCTTTCTTT
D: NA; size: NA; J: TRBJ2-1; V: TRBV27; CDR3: CASSLGARSYNEQFF; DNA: TGTGCCAGCAGTTTAGGGGCCCGCTCCTACAATGAGCAGTTCTTC
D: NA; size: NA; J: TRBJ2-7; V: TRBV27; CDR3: CASNKGPYEQYF; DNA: TGTGCCAGCAACAAGGGGCCCTACGAGCAGTACTTC
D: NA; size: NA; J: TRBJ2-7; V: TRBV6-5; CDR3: CASRGTNSYEQYF; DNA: TGTGCCAGCAGGGGGACAAACTCCTACGAGCAGTACTTC
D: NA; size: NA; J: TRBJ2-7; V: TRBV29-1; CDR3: CSVEDRRAKGYEQYF; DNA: TGCAGCGTTGAAGATCGCAGGGCCAAAGGTTACGAGCAGTACTTC
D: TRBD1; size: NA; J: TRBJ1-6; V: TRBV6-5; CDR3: CASSYSNRGHSPLHF; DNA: TGTGCCAGCAGTTACTCGAACAGGGGACACTCACCCCTCCACTTT
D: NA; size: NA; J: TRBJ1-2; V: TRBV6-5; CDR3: CASSYSAATAYGYTF; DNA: TGTGCCAGCAGTTACTCCGCAGCCACAGCCTATGGCTACACCTTC
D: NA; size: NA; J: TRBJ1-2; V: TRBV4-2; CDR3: CASRQQGVYGYTF; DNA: TGTGCCAGCAGGCAACAGGGTGTCTATGGCTACACCTTC
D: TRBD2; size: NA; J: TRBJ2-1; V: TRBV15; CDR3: CATSRAYLAGAYNEQFF; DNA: TGTGCCACCAGCAGAGCCTATCTAGCGGGGGCTTACAATGAGCAGTTCTTC
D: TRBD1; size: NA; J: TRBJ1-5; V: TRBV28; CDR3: CASKAQGGVQPQHF; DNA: TGTGCCAGCAAAGCTCAGGGGGGAGTTCAGCCCCAGCATTTT
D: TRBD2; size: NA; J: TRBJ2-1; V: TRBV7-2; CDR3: CASTPPGRGGGEQFF; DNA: TGTGCCAGCACCCCACCGGGGCGGGGGGGCGGTGAGCAGTTCTTC
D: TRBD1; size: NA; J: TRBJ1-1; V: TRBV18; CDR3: CASSPRTGENTEAFF; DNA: TGTGCCAGCTCACCACGGACAGGGGAGAACACTGAAGCTTTCTTT
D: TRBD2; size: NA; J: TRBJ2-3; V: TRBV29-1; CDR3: CSVGEGLASTDTQYF; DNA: TGCAGCGTTGGGGAGGGACTAGCCAGCACAGATACGCAGTATTTT
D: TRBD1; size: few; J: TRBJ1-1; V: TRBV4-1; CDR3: CASSQLEDRGEAFF; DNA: TGCGCCAGCAGCCAACTTGAGGACAGGGGTGAAGCTTTCTTT
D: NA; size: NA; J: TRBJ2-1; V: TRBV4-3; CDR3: CASSQVGSLAVGEQFF; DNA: TGCGCCAGCAGCCAAGTTGGGTCGCTAGCTGTCGGTGAGCAGTTCTTC
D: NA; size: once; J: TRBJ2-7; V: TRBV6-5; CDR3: CASSYSRGMGYEQYF; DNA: TGTGCCAGCAGTTACTCGAGGGGGATGGGCTACGAGCAGTACTTC
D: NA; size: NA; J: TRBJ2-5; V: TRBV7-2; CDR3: CASSPTGLNQETQYF; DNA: TGTGCCAGCAGCCCCACAGGGCTAAACCAAGAGACCCAGTACTTC
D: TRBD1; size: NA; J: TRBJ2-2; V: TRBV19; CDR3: CASSRTGMNTGELFF; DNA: TGTGCCAGTAGCCGGACAGGGATGAACACCGGGGAGCTGTTTTTT
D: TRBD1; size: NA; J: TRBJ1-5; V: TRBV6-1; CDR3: CASSELPGRGGYQPQHF; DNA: TGTGCCAGCAGTGAACTGCCAGGGCGAGGGGGCTATCAGCCCCAGCATTTT
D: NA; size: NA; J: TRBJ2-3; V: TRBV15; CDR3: CATEGQFSTDTQYF; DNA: TGTGCCACCGAAGGACAGTTTAGCACAGATACGCAGTATTTT
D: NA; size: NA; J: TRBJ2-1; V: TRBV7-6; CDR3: CASSLAGSSYNEQFF; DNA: TGTGCCAGCAGCTTAGCGGGCTCGTCCTACAATGAGCAGTTCTTC
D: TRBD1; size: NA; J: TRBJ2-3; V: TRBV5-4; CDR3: CASSRTGVDTQYF; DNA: TGTGCCAGCAGCCGGACAGGGGTTGATACGCAGTATTTT
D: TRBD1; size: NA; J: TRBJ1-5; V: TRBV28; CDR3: CASSSSALGTGYSNQPQHF; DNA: TGTGCCAGCAGTTCATCAGCCCTAGGGACAGGTTATAGCAATCAGCCCCAGCATTTT
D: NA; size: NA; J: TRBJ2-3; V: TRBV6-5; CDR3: CASSFRGRGSTDTQYF; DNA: TGTGCCAGCAGTTTCCGGGGGCGGGGGAGCACAGATACGCAGTATTTT
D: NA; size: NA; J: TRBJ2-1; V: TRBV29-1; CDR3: CSVDWSGPYNEQFF; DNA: TGCAGCGTTGACTGGTCAGGGCCGTACAATGAGCAGTTCTTC
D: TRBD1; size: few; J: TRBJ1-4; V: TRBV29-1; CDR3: CSGTGGVGEKLFF; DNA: TGCAGCGGCACAGGGGGCGTTGGTGAAAAACTGTTTTTT
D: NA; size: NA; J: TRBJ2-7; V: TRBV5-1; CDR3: CASRLDSGRPYEQYF; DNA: TGCGCCAGCAGGTTAGATAGCGGACGACCCTACGAGCAGTACTTC
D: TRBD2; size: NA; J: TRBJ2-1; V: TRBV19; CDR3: CASRGTSARNEQFF; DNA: TGTGCCAGTAGGGGGACTAGCGCCCGGAATGAGCAGTTCTTC
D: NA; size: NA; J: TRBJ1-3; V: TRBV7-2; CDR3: CASTAYVGPSGNTIYF; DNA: TGTGCCAGCACCGCGTATGTGGGCCCCTCTGGAAACACCATATATTTT
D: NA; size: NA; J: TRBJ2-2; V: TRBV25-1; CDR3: CASSAQGILPGELFF; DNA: TGTGCCAGCAGTGCACAGGGAATCTTGCCCGGGGAGCTGTTTTTT
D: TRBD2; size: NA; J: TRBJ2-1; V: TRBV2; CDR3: CASMLAGVNEQFF; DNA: TGTGCCAGCATGTTAGCGGGAGTAAATGAGCAGTTCTTC
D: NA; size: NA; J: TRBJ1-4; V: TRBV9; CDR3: CASSGGDRNEKLFF; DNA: TGTGCCAGCAGCGGGGGGGACCGTAATGAAAAACTGTTTTTT
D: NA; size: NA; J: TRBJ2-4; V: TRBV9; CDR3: CASSFPTCFAKNIQYF; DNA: TGTGCCAGCAGCTTCCCTACGTGTTTTGCCAAAAACATTCAGTACTTC
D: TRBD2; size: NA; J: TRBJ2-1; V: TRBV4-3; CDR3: CASSQDASGRANPRNEQFF; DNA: TGCGCCAGCAGCCAAGATGCTAGCGGGAGGGCCAATCCGAGGAATGAGCAGTTCTTC
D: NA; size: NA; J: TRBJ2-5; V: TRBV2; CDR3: CASSDGRGKYQETQYF; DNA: TGTGCCAGCAGTGACGGTCGGGGGAAGTACCAAGAGACCCAGTACTTC
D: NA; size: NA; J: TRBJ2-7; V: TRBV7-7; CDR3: CASSLDESYEQYF; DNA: TGTGCTAGCAGCCTAGATGAGTCCTACGAGCAGTACTTC
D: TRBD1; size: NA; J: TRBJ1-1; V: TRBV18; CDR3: CASSHSPGTGMNTEAFF; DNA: TGTGCCAGCTCACATAGTCCCGGGACAGGGATGAACACTGAAGCTTTCTTT
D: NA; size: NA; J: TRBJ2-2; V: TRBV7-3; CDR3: CASSLALRTGELFF; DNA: TGTGCCAGCAGCTTAGCACTACGCACCGGGGAGCTGTTTTTT
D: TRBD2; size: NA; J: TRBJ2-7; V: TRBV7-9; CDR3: CASSFLAGVDNYEQYF; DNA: TGTGCCAGCAGCTTTTTAGCGGGAGTCGATAACTACGAGCAGTACTTC
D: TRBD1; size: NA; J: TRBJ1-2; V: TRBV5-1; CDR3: CASSLAIQGANYGYTF; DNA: TGCGCCAGCAGCTTGGCCATACAGGGGGCAAATTATGGCTACACCTTC
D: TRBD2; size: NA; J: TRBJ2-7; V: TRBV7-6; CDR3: CASSSLAGGLYEQYF; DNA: TGTGCCAGCAGCTCTCTAGCGGGAGGGTTATACGAGCAGTACTTC
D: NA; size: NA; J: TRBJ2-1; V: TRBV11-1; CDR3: CASSLRLNNEQFF; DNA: TGTGCCAGCAGTTTGCGGCTAAACAATGAGCAGTTCTTC
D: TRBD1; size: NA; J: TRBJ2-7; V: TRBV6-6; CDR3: CASSYWGTGDYEQYF; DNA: TGTGCCAGCAGTTATTGGGGGACAGGGGACTACGAGCAGTACTTC
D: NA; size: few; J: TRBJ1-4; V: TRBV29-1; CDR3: CSVSWGGEKLFF; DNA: TGCAGCGTTTCGTGGGGGGGAGAAAAACTGTTTTTT
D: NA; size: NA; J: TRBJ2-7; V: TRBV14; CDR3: CASSQDQGWWDEQYF; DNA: TGTGCCAGCAGCCAAGATCAGGGCTGGTGGGACGAGCAGTACTTC
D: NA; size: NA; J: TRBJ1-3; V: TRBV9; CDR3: CASSVGLTSGNTIYF; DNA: TGTGCCAGCAGCGTAGGTCTAACCTCTGGAAACACCATATATTTT
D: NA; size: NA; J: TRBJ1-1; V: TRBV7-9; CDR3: CASSLVRTCEAFF; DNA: TGTGCCAGCAGCTTAGTAAGGACATGTGAAGCTTTCTTT
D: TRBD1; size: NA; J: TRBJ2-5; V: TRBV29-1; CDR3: CSVVGRTGADRETQYF; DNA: TGCAGCGTTGTGGGTCGAACAGGGGCGGATCGGGAGACCCAGTACTTC
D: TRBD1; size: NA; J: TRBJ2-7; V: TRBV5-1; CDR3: CASSLVVGQGAQGQYF; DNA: TGCGCCAGCAGCTTGGTCGTCGGACAGGGGGCGCAAGGGCAGTACTTC
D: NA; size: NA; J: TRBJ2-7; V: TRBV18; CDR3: CASSPNRVPSYEQYF; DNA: TGTGCCAGCTCACCAAACCGGGTCCCCTCCTACGAGCAGTACTTC
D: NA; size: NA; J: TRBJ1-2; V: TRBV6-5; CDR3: CASSLRGGGYTF; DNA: TGTGCCAGCAGTCTAAGGGGGGGCGGCTACACCTTC
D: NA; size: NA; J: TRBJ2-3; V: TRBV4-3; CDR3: CASSREGAGIKDTQYF; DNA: TGCGCCAGCAGCCGAGAAGGGGCAGGGATCAAGGATACGCAGTATTTT
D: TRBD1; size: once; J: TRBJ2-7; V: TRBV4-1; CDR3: CASSQDTGTGVEQYF; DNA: TGCGCCAGCAGCCAAGATACCGGGACAGGGGTCGAGCAGTACTTC
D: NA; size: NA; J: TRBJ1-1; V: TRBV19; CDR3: CASSIDGANTEAFF; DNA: TGTGCCAGTAGTATAGATGGAGCGAACACTGAAGCTTTCTTT
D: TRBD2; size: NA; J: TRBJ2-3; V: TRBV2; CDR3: CASVGLDTFPDTQYF; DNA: TGTGCCAGTGTGGGACTAGACACCTTTCCAGATACGCAGTATTTT
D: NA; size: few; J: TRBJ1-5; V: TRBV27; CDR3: CASSLYGISNQPQHF; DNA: TGTGCCAGCAGTTTATACGGGATTAGCAATCAGCCCCAGCATTTT
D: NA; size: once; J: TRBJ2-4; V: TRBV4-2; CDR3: CASSQGEGTAKNIQYF; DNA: TGTGCCAGCAGCCAGGGAGAGGGAACAGCCAAAAACATTCAGTACTTC
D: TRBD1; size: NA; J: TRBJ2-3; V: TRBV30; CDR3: CAWSANRGLTDTQYF; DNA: TGTGCCTGGAGTGCTAACAGGGGGCTCACAGATACGCAGTATTTT